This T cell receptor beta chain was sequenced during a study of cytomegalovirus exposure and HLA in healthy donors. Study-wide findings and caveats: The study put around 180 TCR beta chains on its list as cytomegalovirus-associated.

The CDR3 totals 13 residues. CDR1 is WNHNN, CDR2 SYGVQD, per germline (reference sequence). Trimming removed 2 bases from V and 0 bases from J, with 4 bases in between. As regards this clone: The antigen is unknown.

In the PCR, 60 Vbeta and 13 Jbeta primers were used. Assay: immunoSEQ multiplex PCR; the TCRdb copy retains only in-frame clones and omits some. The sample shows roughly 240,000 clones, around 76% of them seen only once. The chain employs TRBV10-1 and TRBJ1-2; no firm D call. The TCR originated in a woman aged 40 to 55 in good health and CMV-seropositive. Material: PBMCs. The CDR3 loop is CASSEATNYGYTF. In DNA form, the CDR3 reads TGCGCCAGCAGTGAGGCTACTAACTATGGCTACACCTTC.